This is a list of T cell receptor beta chains from one sample in a study of identical twins. TCRdb processed the 5' RACE reads anew with MiXCR; each CDR3 protein has one entry. The sample shows about 530,000 distinct CDR3 sequences, 15% of them seen only once. These same records also appear under a second study, on yellow fever vaccine responses in identical twins.

The sequenced sample consisted of CD4+ T cells sorted from blood. The receptors were sampled from a woman under 30 in good health. The CDR3 runs from the conserved cysteine through the conserved F or W. A D gene is named only where the DNA matches it firmly. Only some rows state a clone size, as once, few, many or a class for expanded clones.

clone_size	d_call	v_call	j_call	cdr3_aa	cdr3_nt
.	.	TRBV3-1	TRBJ2-2	CASSQGGTYTGELFF	TGTGCCAGCAGCCAAGGGGGAACTTACACCGGGGAGCTGTTTTTT
.	.	TRBV9	TRBJ2-3	CASSVDPHGEITDTQYF	TGTGCCAGCAGCGTAGACCCCCACGGAGAGATTACAGATACGCAGTATTTT
few	.	TRBV5-8	TRBJ2-5	CASSLLRPQETQYF	TGTGCCAGCAGCTTGCTACGGCCCCAAGAGACCCAGTACTTC
.	TRBD2	TRBV5-1	TRBJ2-5	CASSPTSGNQETQYF	TGCGCCAGCAGCCCGACTAGCGGGAACCAAGAGACCCAGTACTTC
few	.	TRBV5-1	TRBJ2-4	CASSLDQGPKYF	TGCGCCAGCAGCTTGGATCAGGGCCCTAAGTACTTC
few	TRBD1	TRBV11-2	TRBJ2-1	CASSPRDRGVNEQFF	TGTGCCAGCAGCCCTCGGGACAGGGGGGTAAATGAGCAGTTCTTC
.	TRBD1	TRBV5-1	TRBJ1-1	CASNTRQGNTEAFF	TGCGCCAGCAACACAAGACAGGGGAACACTGAAGCTTTCTTT
many	.	TRBV20-1	TRBJ1-2	CSAPITSSNYGYTF	TGCAGTGCCCCTATAACCTCCTCGAACTATGGCTACACCTTC
.	TRBD1	TRBV4-1	TRBJ1-2	CASSQGLRDSRYGYTF	TGCGCCAGCAGCCAAGGCCTCCGGGACAGCCGCTATGGCTACACCTTC
few	.	TRBV28	TRBJ2-7	CASNKDGAGYEQYF	TGTGCCAGCAATAAAGACGGCGCCGGGTACGAGCAGTACTTC